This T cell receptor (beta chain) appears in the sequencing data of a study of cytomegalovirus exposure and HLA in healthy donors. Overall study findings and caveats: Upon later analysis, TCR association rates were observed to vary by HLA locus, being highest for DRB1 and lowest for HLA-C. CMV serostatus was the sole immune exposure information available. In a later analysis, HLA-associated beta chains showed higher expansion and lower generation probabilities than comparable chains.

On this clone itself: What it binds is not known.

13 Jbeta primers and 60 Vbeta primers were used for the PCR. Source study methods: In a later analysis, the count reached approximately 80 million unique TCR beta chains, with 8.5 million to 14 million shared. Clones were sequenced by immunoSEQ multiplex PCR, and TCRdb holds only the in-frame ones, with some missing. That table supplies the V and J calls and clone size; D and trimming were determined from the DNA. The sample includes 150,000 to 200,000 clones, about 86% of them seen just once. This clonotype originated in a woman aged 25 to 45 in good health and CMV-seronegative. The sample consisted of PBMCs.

The CDR3 region has the DNA TGTGCCAGCGGACTAGCGGGGCACACAGATACGCAGTATTTT. It is translated as CASGLAGHTDTQYF. This sequence joins TRBV6-1 and TRBJ2-3, with 12 bases aligning to TRBD2. Trimming at V came to 8 bases and at J to 2 bases, leaving 2 bases not matched to a gene. CDR1 is MNHNS and CDR2 is SASEGT in the germline V gene. The CDR3 has 14 amino acids.